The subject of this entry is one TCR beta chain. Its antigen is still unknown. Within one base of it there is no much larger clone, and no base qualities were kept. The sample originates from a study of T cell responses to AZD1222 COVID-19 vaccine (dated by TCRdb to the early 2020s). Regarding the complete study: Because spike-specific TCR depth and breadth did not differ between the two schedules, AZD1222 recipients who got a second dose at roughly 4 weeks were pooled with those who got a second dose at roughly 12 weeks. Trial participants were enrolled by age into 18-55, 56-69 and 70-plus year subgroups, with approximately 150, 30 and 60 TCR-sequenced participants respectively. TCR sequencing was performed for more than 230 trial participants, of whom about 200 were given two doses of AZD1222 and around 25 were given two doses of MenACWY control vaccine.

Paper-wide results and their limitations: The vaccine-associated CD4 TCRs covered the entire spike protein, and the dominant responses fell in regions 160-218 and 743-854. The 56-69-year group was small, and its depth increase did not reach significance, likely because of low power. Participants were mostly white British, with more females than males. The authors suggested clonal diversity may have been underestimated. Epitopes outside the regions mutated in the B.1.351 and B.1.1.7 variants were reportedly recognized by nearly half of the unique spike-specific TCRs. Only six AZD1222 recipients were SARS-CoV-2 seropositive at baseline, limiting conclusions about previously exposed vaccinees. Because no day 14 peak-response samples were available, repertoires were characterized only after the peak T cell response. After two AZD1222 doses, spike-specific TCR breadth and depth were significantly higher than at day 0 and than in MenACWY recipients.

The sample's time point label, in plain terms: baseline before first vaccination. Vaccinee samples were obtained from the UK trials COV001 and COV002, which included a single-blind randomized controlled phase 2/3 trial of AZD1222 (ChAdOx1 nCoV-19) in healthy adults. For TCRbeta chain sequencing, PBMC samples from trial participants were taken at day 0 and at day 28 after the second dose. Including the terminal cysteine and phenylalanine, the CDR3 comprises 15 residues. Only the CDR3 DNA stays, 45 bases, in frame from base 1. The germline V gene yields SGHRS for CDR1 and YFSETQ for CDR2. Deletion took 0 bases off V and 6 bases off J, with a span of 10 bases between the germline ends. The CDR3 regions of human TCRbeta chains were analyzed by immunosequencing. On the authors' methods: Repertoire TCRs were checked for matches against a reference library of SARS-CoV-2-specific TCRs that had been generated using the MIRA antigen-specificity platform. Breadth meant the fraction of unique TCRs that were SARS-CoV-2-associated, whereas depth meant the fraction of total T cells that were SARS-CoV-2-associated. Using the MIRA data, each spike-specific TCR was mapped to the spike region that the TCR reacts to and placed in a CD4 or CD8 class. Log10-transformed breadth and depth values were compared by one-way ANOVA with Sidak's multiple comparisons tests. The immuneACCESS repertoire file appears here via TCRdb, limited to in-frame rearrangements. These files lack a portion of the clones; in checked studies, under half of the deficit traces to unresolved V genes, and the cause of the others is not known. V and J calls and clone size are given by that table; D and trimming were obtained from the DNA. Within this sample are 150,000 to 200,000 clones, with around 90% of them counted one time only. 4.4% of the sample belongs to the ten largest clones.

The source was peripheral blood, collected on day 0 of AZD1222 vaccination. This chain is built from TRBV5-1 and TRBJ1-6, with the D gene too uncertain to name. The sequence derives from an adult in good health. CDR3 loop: CASSLEEGRNSPLHF. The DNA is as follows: TGCGCCAGCAGCTTGGAGGAGGGCCGTAATTCACCCCTCCACTTT.